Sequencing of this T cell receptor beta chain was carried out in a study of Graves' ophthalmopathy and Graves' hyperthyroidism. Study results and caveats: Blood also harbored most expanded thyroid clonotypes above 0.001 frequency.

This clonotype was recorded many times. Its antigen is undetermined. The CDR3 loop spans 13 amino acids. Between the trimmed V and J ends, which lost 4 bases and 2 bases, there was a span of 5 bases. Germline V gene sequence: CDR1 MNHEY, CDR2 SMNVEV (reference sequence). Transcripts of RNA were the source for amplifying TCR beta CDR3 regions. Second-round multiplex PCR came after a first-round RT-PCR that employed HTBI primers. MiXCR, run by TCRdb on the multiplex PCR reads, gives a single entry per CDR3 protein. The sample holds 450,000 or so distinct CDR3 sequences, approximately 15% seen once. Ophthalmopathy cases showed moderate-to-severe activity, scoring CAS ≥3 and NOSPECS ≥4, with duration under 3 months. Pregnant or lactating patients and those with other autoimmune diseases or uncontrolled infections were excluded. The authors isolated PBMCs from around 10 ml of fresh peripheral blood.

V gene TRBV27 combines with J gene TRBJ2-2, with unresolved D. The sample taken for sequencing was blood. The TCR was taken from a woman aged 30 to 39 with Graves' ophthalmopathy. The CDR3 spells CASSWSNTGELFF. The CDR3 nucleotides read TGTGCCAGCAGTTGGAGTAACACCGGGGAGCTGTTTTTT.